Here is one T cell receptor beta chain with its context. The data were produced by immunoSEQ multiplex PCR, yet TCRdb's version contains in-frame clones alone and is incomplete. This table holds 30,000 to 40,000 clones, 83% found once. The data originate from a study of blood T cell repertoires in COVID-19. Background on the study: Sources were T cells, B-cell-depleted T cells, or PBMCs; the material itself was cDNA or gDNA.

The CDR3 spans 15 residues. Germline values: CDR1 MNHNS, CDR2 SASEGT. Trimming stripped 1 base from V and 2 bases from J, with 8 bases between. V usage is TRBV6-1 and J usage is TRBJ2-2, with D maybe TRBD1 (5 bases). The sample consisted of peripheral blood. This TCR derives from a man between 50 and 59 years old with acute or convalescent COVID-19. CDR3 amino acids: CASSEGQGNTGELFF. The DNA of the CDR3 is TGTGCCAGCAGTGAAGGGCAGGGTAACACCGGGGAGCTGTTTTTT.